The 7 T cell receptor beta chains below come from one sample, sequenced in a study of shared T cell receptors in the human thymus. TCRdb keeps only in-frame clones here, not all; method: immunoSEQ multiplex PCR. The sample records roughly 500,000 clones, around 78% being singletons. The same sample was also studied in work on human thymus T cells.

The specimen sequenced was thymocytes. The source of these receptors is a boy less than two years old with a congenital heart defect.

This chain's CDR3 is CASSDVGRTGRHNEQFF. The CDR3 nucleotides are TGTGCCAGCAGTGATGTGGGGCGGACAGGGAGACACAATGAGCAGTTCTTC. The V and J genes are TRBV25-1 and TRBJ2-1; TRBD1 aligns across 8 bases. Germline V lookup: CDR1 MGHDK, CDR2 SYGVNS. CDR3 size: 17 residues. J gave up 5 bases and V 3 bases, and 12 bases lay outside the gene matches. Variable domain in full (rest from reference TRBV25-1 and TRBJ2-1): EADIYQTPRYLVIGTGKKITLECSQTMGHDKMYWYQQDPGMELHLIHYSYGVNSTEKGDLSSESTVSRIRTEHFPLTLESARPSHTSQYLCASSDVGRTGRHNEQFFGPGTRLTVL.

The chain employs TRBV4-2 and TRBJ2-7, with TRBD2 identical over 14 bases. In germline, CDR1 is LGHNA, CDR2 YNFKEQ. The CDR3 covers 21 residues. J lost 5 bases, V lost 3 bases, and 21 bases had no gene match. The CDR3 sequence is CASSHYPAGTGGLAGVNEQYF. CDR3 in DNA: TGTGCCAGCAGCCACTACCCCGCCGGGACAGGGGGACTAGCGGGAGTGAACGAGCAGTACTTC.

The chain combines TRBV9 with TRBJ2-2; 8 nucleotides align to TRBD2. V lost 2 bases and J lost 4; bases outside the gene matches: 4. The CDR3 is made up of 15 amino acids. In germline, CDR1 is SGDLS, CDR2 YYNGEE. As DNA, the CDR3 is TGTGCCAGCAGCGTTCAGCGGGAGAGCACCGGGGAGCTGTTTTTT. It is translated as CASSVQRESTGELFF.

The chain joins TRBV7-3 to TRBJ2-1, with a tentative D call TRBD2 (6 bases). Between the trimmed V and J ends, which lost 5 bases and 3 bases, there was a span of 17 bases. CDR1 and CDR2 (germline): SGHTA, FQGTGA. The CDR3 sequence is 16 residues long. CDR3 region: CASSMIGGESYNEQFF. In DNA form, the CDR3 reads TGTGCCAGCAGCATGATTGGAGGGGAGAGCTACAATGAGCAGTTCTTC.

The chain has TRBV5-1 and TRBJ2-3, with TRBD1 identical over 8 bases. The CDR3 runs 13 residues. Germline CDR1 and CDR2: SGHRS and YFSETQ. V gave up 4 bases and J gave up 11 bases; unmatched junction bases: 9. DNA for the CDR3: TGCGCCAGCAGCGAAAATCGCGACAGGGGGCAGTATTTT. Protein sequence: CASSENRDRGQYF.

The CDR3 DNA reads as TGTGCCAGCAGTTTCCAGGGGGCGCGATGGGGCTACACCTTC. This codes for CASSFQGARWGYTF. The chain is built from TRBV28 and TRBJ1-2; 8 bases fit TRBD1. CDR1 is MDHEN, CDR2 SYDVKM, per germline. V lost 3 bases, J lost 8 bases, and 8 bases stayed unmatched. The CDR3 is 14 residues long.

The chain links TRBV4-2 to TRBJ1-5; D may be TRBD1 (6 bases). The germline CDR1 and CDR2 sequences are LGHNA and YNFKEQ. Trimming left V 5 bases short and J 5 bases short, with 13 bases between. The CDR3 sequence is 14 residues long. CDR3 in DNA: TGTGCCAGCAGCAAAACAGGGATCGATCAGCCCCAGCATTTT. Protein product: CASSKTGIDQPQHF.